This record covers a single T cell receptor (beta chain). The antigen remains undetermined. The data stem from a study of regulatory T cells in long-lasting Graves disease. In the study overall: Newly diagnosed Graves' patients had under 3 months of antithyroid drugs.

Time point indicated: newly diagnosed GD, antithyroid drugs for less than 3 months. PBMC RNA was the source of the TCR library. One endocrinology department in Xi'an, China, was where patients came from. iRepertoire HTBI primers and Arm-PCR of CDR3 regions built TCR beta libraries. Each CDR3 protein is one row after TCRdb ran MiXCR on the multiplex PCR reads. The sample shows a few hundred thousand distinct CDR3 sequences, 15% of them seen only once. Germline CDR1 and CDR2: DFQATT and SNEGSKA (reference sequence). The germline V and J ends were trimmed by 1 base and 3 bases, with 9 bases remaining between them. The CDR3 sequence is 14 residues long. Study-level results: Persistent disease was associated with favored TRBV28 usage and with favored use of TRBJ1-2 and TRBJ2-5.

These sequences were also reported in another study, on T cells in Graves' hyperthyroidism and ophthalmopathy. That work states: Blood also carried most thyroid clonotypes expanded above 0.001.

The sequence was collected from a woman aged 40 to 50 with Graves disease. The source was peripheral blood mononuclear cells (PBMCs), collected at new diagnosis, from a patient treated with antithyroid drugs. The chain joins TRBV20-1 to TRBJ2-2; D is unresolved. The CDR3 loop is CSARGYNYTGELFF. The CDR3 DNA is TGCAGTGCTAGAGGGTACAACTACACCGGGGAGCTGTTTTTT.